The rows below give T cell receptor beta chains drawn from one sample of a study of blood T cell repertoires in COVID-19. Measured with immunoSEQ multiplex PCR; TCRdb has only the in-frame clones, and not every one. The table lists some 140,000 clones, 84% of them singletons. Sequencing was carried out using PBMCs or T cells enriched from blood (not recorded which). The receptors stem from a man aged 35-49 years with acute COVID-19. Both conserved end residues are part of each CDR3. D genes are given only for firm matches. Not all rows give a size; the values are once, few, many and, for expanded clones, a class.

CDR3 protein	CDR3 DNA	V gene	J gene	D gene	clone size
CATTGQGNSPLHF	TGTGCCACCACCGGACAGGGGAATTCACCCCTCCACTTT	TRBV10-3	TRBJ1-6	TRBD1	few
CASSAGTGGRNYGYTF	TGTGCCAGCAGCGCGGGGACAGGGGGCCGGAACTATGGCTACACCTTC	TRBV2	TRBJ1-2	TRBD1	.
CASSPGQTNEKLFF	TGTGCCAGCAGCCCTGGACAGACTAATGAAAAACTGTTTTTT	TRBV3-1/TRBV3-2	TRBJ1-4	.	.
CASSPAAGTGWNEQFF	TGTGCCAGCAGCCCGGCTGCGGGGACGGGGTGGAATGAGCAGTTCTTC	TRBV9	TRBJ2-1	.	once
CASSPDTFQGKLFF	TGTGCCAGCAGCCCTGACACGTTTCAGGGAAAACTGTTTTTT	TRBV7-2	TRBJ1-4	.	.
CASSYSARNTEAFF	TGTGCCAGCAGTTACTCGGCCAGGAACACTGAAGCTTTCTTT	TRBV6-2/TRBV6-3	TRBJ1-1	.	.
CASSRQIYNSPLHF	TGTGCCAGTAGTCGACAGATCTATAATTCACCCCTCCACTTT	TRBV19	TRBJ1-6	.	.
CASRSTNEKLFF	TGTGCCAGCAGGAGCACTAATGAAAAACTGTTTTTT	TRBV28	TRBJ1-4	.	few
CASSPGEEEKLFF	TGTGCCAGCTCACCAGGGGAGGAAGAAAAACTGTTTTTT	TRBV18	TRBJ1-4	.	.
CASSLRGLSNQPQHF	TGTGCCAGCAGCCTCCGGGGTCTGAGCAATCAGCCCCAGCATTTT	TRBV28	TRBJ1-5	.	once
CASSSRDPGGETQYF	TGTGCCAGCAGCTCCCGGGACCCGGGAGGGGAGACCCAGTACTTC	TRBV5-6	TRBJ2-5	TRBD2	.
CASSLDSKLLYNEQFF	TGTGCCAGCAGCTTGGATTCGAAGCTCCTATACAATGAGCAGTTCTTC	TRBV5-8	TRBJ2-1	.	.
CATTSGQGVYNEQFF	TGTGCCACCACCTCAGGGCAGGGGGTATACAATGAGCAGTTCTTC	TRBV19	TRBJ2-1	TRBD1	.
CASSQDPGLVGEQYF	TGCGCCAGCAGCCAAGATCCCGGACTAGTAGGCGAGCAGTACTTC	TRBV4-3	TRBJ2-7	TRBD2	.
CASYSEAIHEQFF	TGTGCCAGCTACTCAGAAGCGATCCATGAGCAGTTCTTC	TRBV28	TRBJ2-1	.	.
CASSFMTSGQETQYF	TGCGCCAGCAGCTTCATGACTAGCGGCCAAGAGACCCAGTACTTC	TRBV5-1	TRBJ2-5	TRBD2	.
CASSLYREGANVLTF	TGTGCCAGCAGTTTATACAGGGAGGGGGCCAACGTCCTGACTTTC	TRBV28	TRBJ2-6	.	.
CASSTSYEQYF	TGTGCCAGCAGCACAAGCTACGAGCAGTACTTC	TRBV11-2	TRBJ2-7	.	.
CASSLEPGWTPGELFF	TGTGCCAGCAGCTTAGAACCGGGGTGGACTCCCGGGGAGCTGTTTTTT	TRBV11-2	TRBJ2-2	.	.
CASSERAGGSGANVLTF	TGTGCCAGCAGTGAAAGGGCAGGGGGCTCTGGGGCCAACGTCCTGACTTTC	TRBV2	TRBJ2-6	TRBD1	.
CASSFFTKHSGNTIYF	TGTGCCAGCAGTTTCTTCACGAAACACTCTGGAAACACCATATATTTT	TRBV28	TRBJ1-3	.	.
CATSRARGPDREAFF	TGTGCCACCAGCAGAGCAAGGGGCCCGGACAGAGAAGCTTTCTTT	TRBV15	TRBJ1-1	.	few
CASSLRRGNSPLHF	TGCGCCAGCAGTCTAAGACGAGGAAATTCACCCCTCCACTTT	TRBV23-1	TRBJ1-6	.	.
CASSPSGVPGPQHF	TGTGCCAGCAGTCCCTCGGGGGTCCCAGGGCCCCAGCATTTT	TRBV6-5	TRBJ1-5	.	.
CAGGQGPPNGELFF	TGTGCCGGGGGACAGGGGCCCCCGAACGGGGAGCTGTTTTTT	TRBV7-2	TRBJ2-2	TRBD1	.
CAVGTASTDTQYF	TGTGCCGTAGGGACAGCGAGCACAGATACGCAGTATTTT	TRBV28	TRBJ2-3	TRBD1	.
CASSPEGQGDSYEQYF	TGTGCCAGCAGCCCAGAAGGACAGGGGGACTCCTACGAGCAGTACTTC	TRBV7-9	TRBJ2-7	TRBD1	.
CASSSALTENYGYTF	TGTGCCAGCAGCTCTGCCCTTACAGAGAACTATGGCTACACCTTC	TRBV5-4	TRBJ1-2	.	.
CASSPLSSGVSYEQYF	TGTGCCAGCAGCCCACTGTCCTCGGGGGTCTCCTACGAGCAGTACTTC	TRBV7-8	TRBJ2-7	.	.
CSATGALSHF	TGCAGTGCTACAGGGGCCCTATCACACTTT	TRBV20-1	TRBJ1-6	.	.
CASSPQGWGTEAFF	TGTGCCAGCAGTCCGCAGGGATGGGGCACTGAAGCTTTCTTT	TRBV2	TRBJ1-1	.	.
CASRPGQYNSPLHF	TGTGCCAGCAGACCGGGACAGTATAATTCACCCCTCCACTTT	TRBV28	TRBJ1-6	TRBD1	.
CASSRRGGEDYGYTF	TGTGCCAGCAGCCGCCGAGGGGGGGAGGACTATGGCTACACCTTC	TRBV25-1	TRBJ1-2	.	.
CASSLTKNYGYTF	TGTGCCAGCAGTTTGACAAAGAACTATGGCTACACCTTC	TRBV27	TRBJ1-2	.	.
CASSPGTGGNGELFF	TGCGCCAGCAGCCCCGGGACAGGGGGCAACGGGGAGCTGTTTTTT	TRBV5-1	TRBJ2-2	TRBD1	.
CASSGRGAPQETQYF	TGTGCCAGCAGCGGGCGGGGGGCCCCACAAGAGACCCAGTACTTC	TRBV9	TRBJ2-5	TRBD2	few
CASSNMATRDTGELFF	TGTGCCAGTAGTAATATGGCTACCCGGGACACCGGGGAGCTGTTTTTT	TRBV19	TRBJ2-2	.	.
CASSYGRNTGELFF	TGTGCCAGCAGTTACGGCAGAAACACCGGGGAGCTGTTTTTT	TRBV6-2/TRBV6-3	TRBJ2-2	.	.
CASSLMAGGPGELFF	TGTGCCAGCAGCCTCATGGCAGGGGGTCCCGGGGAGCTGTTTTTT	TRBV3-1/TRBV3-2	TRBJ2-2	TRBD1	.
CASSVRTGNTEAFF	TGCGCCAGCAGCGTACGAACAGGGAACACTGAAGCTTTCTTT	TRBV5-1	TRBJ1-1	.	.
CASSGLARARAKGYTF	TGTGCCAGCAGTGGATTGGCGAGGGCAAGAGCTAAGGGCTACACCTTC	TRBV2	TRBJ1-2	.	.
CASSSGTAHTEKLFF	TGTGCCAGCAGTTCCGGGACAGCTCACACGGAAAAACTGTTTTTT	TRBV27	TRBJ1-4	TRBD1	.
CASSATDSLNEKLFF	TGTGCCAGCAGTGCAACGGACTCTCTTAATGAAAAACTGTTTTTT	TRBV25-1	TRBJ1-4	.	few
CASNLGQGSSPLHF	TGTGCCAGCAACCTAGGACAGGGATCATCACCCCTCCACTTT	TRBV28	TRBJ1-6	TRBD1	.
CASSYEATRFTGELFF	TGTGCCAGCAGTTACGAGGCGACTAGATTCACCGGGGAGCTGTTTTTT	TRBV6-2/TRBV6-3	TRBJ2-2	.	.
CASSWTGGLLRSPLHF	TGTGCCAGCAGTTGGACAGGGGGCCTCTTGAGATCACCCCTCCACTTT	TRBV27	TRBJ1-6	TRBD1	.
CASSGGTGVYNEQFF	TGCGCCAGCAGTGGAGGGACAGGTGTATACAATGAGCAGTTCTTC	TRBV10-1	TRBJ2-1	TRBD1	.
CASGLDSQETQYF	TGTGCTAGTGGCCTGGACAGTCAAGAGACCCAGTACTTC	TRBV12-5	TRBJ2-5	.	.
CATERSSYEQYF	TGTGCCACCGAGCGGAGCTCCTACGAGCAGTACTTC	TRBV28	TRBJ2-7	.	few
CASTSNRAAAGNTIYF	TGTGCTAGTACCTCGAACAGGGCGGCGGCTGGAAACACCATATATTTT	TRBV12-5	TRBJ1-3	.	.
CASSFEDSPLHF	TGTGCCAGCAGCTTCGAGGATTCACCCCTCCACTTT	TRBV7-9	TRBJ1-6	.	.